The present T cell receptor beta chain was sequenced within a study of cytomegalovirus exposure and HLA in healthy donors (dated by TCRdb to about 2017). As for the study more broadly: An earlier analysis of about 560 of the donors reported over 250 Gb of sequence data and 90 million to 120 million unique TCR beta sequences obtained from about 179 million T cells. Every repertoire in the discovery cohort had been generated on one and the same sequencing platform. Rather than drawing on any new phenotypic data, the later analysis identified candidate immune exposures from TCR beta sequences and the way those sequences occurred across donors. Both class I and class II loci were covered by HLA typing, at four-digit resolution. Among around 400 genotyped donors of the cohort, an average of about 240,000 unique TCR beta nucleotide sequences were sequenced per donor, 15% to 20% of them non-productive. The study combined high-throughput TCR immunosequencing, statistical association of individual TCRs with disease status, and machine learning to predict cytomegalovirus infection status. The aim of the study was to test whether cataloging public T cell receptors could identify signatures of past pathogen exposure. The genetic ancestry cluster associated with self-reported Caucasian donors included 81% of the roughly 410 genotyped donors. Donor age, sex, ethnicity and CMV serostatus were compiled alongside the repertoire data. Using immunosequencing, the study profiled T cell repertoires from fewer than 850 subjects and related those repertoires to cytomegalovirus serostatus. About 320 gigabases of sequencing data and around 87 million unique TCR sequences were included in an early release covering around 650 HLA-typed donors. The number of typed donors differed by locus: about 629-630 for A, B, C, DRB1 and DQB1; 500 to 550 for DQA1; fewer than 610 for DPA1; and around 490 for DPB1. In addition to the first cohort of approximately 670 subjects, a separate validation cohort of 130 or so different subjects was used. Because of strong linkage in the cohort, five DR-DQ haplotypes were treated as single units for association and clustering. In an earlier analysis of roughly 600 of the donors, high-throughput TCR beta sequencing was used to judge whether each TCR beta V gene segment behaved as functional or pseudogenic. A later genetic analysis took genome-wide SNP genotypes for about 55% of the 666 donors and used that subset as a discovery cohort. A later analysis re-examined previously published TCR beta repertoires from hundreds of donors and added high-resolution HLA genotyping to investigate patterns of TCR occurrence. Summary of the overall study and its limitations: A further reported finding was that TCR beta sequences accurately predicted the HLA-A and HLA-B alleles for most subjects in the first cohort. A group of highly shared sequence variants was considered likely to be a technical artifact of the sequencing pipeline. Strong co-occurrence of HLA alleles, especially DR and DQ, made assigning TCR associations to individual alleles difficult. In both the original and validation cohorts, the classifier was reported to diagnose cytomegalovirus status with high specificity and sensitivity. According to the authors, the approach could potentially be generalized to other disease states and immunological phenotypes. Most TCR sequences were observed very rarely across donors, whereas some public TCRs were present in many individuals. The only immune exposure information available for the cohort was CMV serostatus. A later analysis found that TCR association rates varied across HLA loci, with DRB1 alleles showing the most associated TCRs and HLA-C alleles the fewest. Over 15 rarely observed V segments, including chromosome 9 orphons, were excluded from the earlier analysis of 550 to 700 of the donors because counts were too low. In a later analysis, 16,951 TCR beta sequences were associated with specific HLA alleles at a false discovery rate of 0.05. An association between a missense DCLRE1C variant and V-gene and J-gene trimming of TCR beta chains was found in a later genetic analysis and replicated in an independent cohort. A later analysis found that HLA-associated TCR beta chains were more clonally expanded and had lower generation probabilities than equally common non-associated chains. In an earlier analysis of approximately 600 of the donors, most TCR beta V segments were observed in productive rearrangements about 87% or about 30% of the time, broadly matching IMGT annotations. A total of 164 TCR beta chains were listed by the study as associated with cytomegalovirus. Most CMV-associated TCR beta chains appeared to be HLA-restricted in a later analysis, and the HLA associations seemed to be driven largely by CMV exposure. In a later analysis, several top co-occurrence clusters were reported to appear linked to parvovirus B19, influenza, CMV and Epstein-Barr virus. Presence/absence analyses assumed roughly uniform sequencing depth across donors, an assumption that may not hold. HLA typing was unavailable for some donors at each locus, so association tests used only the typed subset. Linkage disequilibrium might explain the correlated functional status among segregating V segments, but an unknown experimental factor could not be excluded. In vitro tests confirmed that three of the cytomegalovirus-associated TCR beta chains recognize cytomegalovirus antigens. Compared with the roughly 710-donor mean, donors in an Asian-associated ancestry cluster had fewer N-insertions in productive TCRs, according to a later genetic analysis. In this cohort, only TCR beta chains were sequenced, and detectable features were limited by the absence of alpha or paired-chain data.

Libraries were constructed by the immunoSEQ multiplex PCR assay. For the multiplex PCR, a mixture combining 60 forward primers for TCR Vbeta segments and 13 reverse primers for TCR Jbeta segments was used. Amplification of the CDR3 region of rearranged TCR beta genes was performed with a multiplex PCR assay on genomic DNA. The amplified TCR beta libraries were sequenced on the Illumina HiSeq System as 87-base-pair reads. The study's own analysis went as follows. A later analysis tallied around 82 million unique TCR beta chains across the 666 repertoires, and around 9.9 million of those chains were shared by two or more donors. A nearest-neighbor algorithm error-corrected the raw reads and collapsed the reads into unique sequences, merging closely related sequences to remove PCR and sequencing errors. Alignment of CDR3 sequences to IMGT reference sequences was used to assign V, D and J gene segments. For a sequence to be retained, at least a six-nucleotide match to both a V gene segment and a J gene segment was required. A rearrangement was called productive if the CDR3 had no stop codons and remained in frame with V and J, and every other rearrangement was called non-productive. Following IMGT convention, CDR3 was defined as the stretch from the second conserved V-encoded cysteine up to the conserved J-encoded phenylalanine. In an earlier analysis of more than 550 of the donors, sequences lacking an unambiguous match to a single V gene segment were excluded. In an earlier analysis of several hundred of the donors, a V segment was called functional when productive rearrangements were above 56.7%, and segregating when the standard deviation between donors exceeded 5%. A statistical classification framework was built to diagnose cytomegalovirus status from the catalog of TCR beta chain sequences. A later analysis assigned V and J genes by comparing TCR nucleotide sequences with IMGT/GENE-DB human TR gene sequences. In a later analysis, CDR3 sequences and most-parsimonious VDJ recombination scenarios were assigned using the TCRdist pipeline. In a later analysis, every TCR beta chain was defined by the combination of its CDR3 amino acid sequence and its V-gene family, and reads without a unique V-gene family were dropped. A later analysis removed 550 to 650 highly shared, low-generation-probability nucleotide sequences to deal with suspected cross-contamination and a sequencing artifact. A later analysis calculated a clonal expansion index for each public chain from normalized within-repertoire ranks of inferred template counts. In a later analysis, generation probabilities were computed with a VDJ recombination model fitted to out-of-frame rearrangements, and the resulting probabilities were checked against IGoR. Hypergeometric tests were used in a later analysis to score TCR-TCR, TCR-HLA and TCR-CMV co-occurrence, with a repertoire-size bias correction applied to the TCR pairs. False discovery rates were estimated in a later analysis by permuting HLA or CMV assignments 20 times. A later analysis grouped co-occurring TCRs with DBSCAN, adding TCRdist sequence similarity when clustering within HLA-allele-positive subsets. Repertoires with fewer than 30,000 or more than 120,000 public chains were left out of co-occurrence clustering, as were roughly five repertoires with anomalous nucleotide sharing. The source is immuneACCESS, and TCRdb retained only in-frame sequences with V and J called. Part of the clones is not carried over; for the studies checked, unresolved V genes explain less than half of this, and the remainder is unexplained. V and J calls and clone size come straight from that table; D and trimming were deduced from the DNA. The sample data list around 140,000 clones, and approximately 80% of these were observed just once. The ten largest clones capture approximately 1.6% of the sample.

With respect to this clone: Its antigen remains unidentified. Base qualities are not at hand, and no much larger clone is one base apart.

The cohort consisted of fewer than 700 healthy bone marrow donors. At the time of sampling, every cohort member was nominally healthy, though immune exposures that went unrecorded were likely present. The donor tested CMV seronegative, placing the donor among the 350 to 400 seronegative members of the cohort. A peripheral blood sample was collected from each donor, and TCR beta sequencing was performed on peripheral blood mononuclear cells. The Qiagen DNeasy Blood Extraction Kit was used to extract genomic DNA from the blood cell samples. The sequence was obtained from a woman aged 18-30 years in good health and CMV-seronegative. Source material: PBMCs.

DNA sequence: TGTGCCAGCAGCTCTACGGGGGTCAGGGGGCTATCAGGGGCCAACGTCCTGACTTTC. Translated, this gives CASSSTGVRGLSGANVLTF. The chain is made from TRBV5-6 and TRBJ2-6, with 8 bases matching TRBD1. The germline V gene sets CDR1 to SGHDT and CDR2 to YYEEEE. V trim: 3 bases; J trim: 4 bases; unmatched bases: 15. Inclusive of the bounding cysteine and phenylalanine, the CDR3 is 19 residues long. Only the CDR3 portion is preserved as DNA: 57 bases, with reading frame beginning at the first base.